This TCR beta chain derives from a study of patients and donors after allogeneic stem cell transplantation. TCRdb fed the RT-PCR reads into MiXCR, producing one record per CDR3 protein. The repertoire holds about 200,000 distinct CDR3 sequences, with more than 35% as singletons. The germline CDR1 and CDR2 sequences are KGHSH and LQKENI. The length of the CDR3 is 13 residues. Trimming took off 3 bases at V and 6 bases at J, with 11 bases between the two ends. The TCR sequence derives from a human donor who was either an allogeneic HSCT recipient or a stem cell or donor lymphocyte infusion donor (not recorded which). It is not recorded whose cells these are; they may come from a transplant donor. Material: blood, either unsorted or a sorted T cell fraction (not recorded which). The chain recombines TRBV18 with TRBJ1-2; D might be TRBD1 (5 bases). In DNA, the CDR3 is TGTGCCAGCTCACCCAGGGATGGGGATGGCTACACCTTC. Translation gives CASSPRDGDGYTF.